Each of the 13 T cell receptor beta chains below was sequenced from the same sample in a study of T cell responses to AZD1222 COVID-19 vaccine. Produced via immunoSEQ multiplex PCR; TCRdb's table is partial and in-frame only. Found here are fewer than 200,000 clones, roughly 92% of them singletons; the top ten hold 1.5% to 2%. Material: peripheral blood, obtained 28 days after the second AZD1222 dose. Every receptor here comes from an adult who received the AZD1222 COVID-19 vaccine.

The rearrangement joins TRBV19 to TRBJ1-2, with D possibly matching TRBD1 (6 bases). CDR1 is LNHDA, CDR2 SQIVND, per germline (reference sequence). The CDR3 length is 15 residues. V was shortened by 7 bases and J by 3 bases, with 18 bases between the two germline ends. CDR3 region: CASTPGTFSHYGYTF. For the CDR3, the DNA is TGTGCCAGTACCCCCGGGACATTCTCGCACTATGGCTACACCTTC.

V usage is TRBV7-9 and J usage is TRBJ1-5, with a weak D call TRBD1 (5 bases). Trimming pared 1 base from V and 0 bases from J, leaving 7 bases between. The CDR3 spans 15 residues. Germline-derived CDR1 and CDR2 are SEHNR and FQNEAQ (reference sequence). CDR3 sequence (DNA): TGTGCCAGCAGCTTAGGGGGGGATAGCAATCAGCCCCAGCATTTT. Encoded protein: CASSLGGDSNQPQHF.

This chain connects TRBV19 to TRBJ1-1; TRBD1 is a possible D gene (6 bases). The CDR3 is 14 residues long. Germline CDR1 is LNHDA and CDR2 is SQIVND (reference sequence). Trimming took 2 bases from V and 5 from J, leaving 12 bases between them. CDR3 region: CASSIQGTRTEAFF. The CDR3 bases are TGTGCCAGTAGTATACAGGGGACTCGTACTGAAGCTTTCTTT.

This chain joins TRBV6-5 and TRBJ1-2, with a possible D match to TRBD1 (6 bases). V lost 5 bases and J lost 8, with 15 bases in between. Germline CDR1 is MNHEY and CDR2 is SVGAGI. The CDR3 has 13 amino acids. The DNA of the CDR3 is TGTGCCAGCAGTACCGGACAGCCGCCGGGCTACACCTTC. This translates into CASSTGQPPGYTF.

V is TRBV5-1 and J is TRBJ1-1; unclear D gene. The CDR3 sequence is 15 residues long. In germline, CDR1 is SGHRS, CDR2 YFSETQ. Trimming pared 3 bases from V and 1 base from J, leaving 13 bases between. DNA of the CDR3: TGCGCCAGCAGCTCGACGGCGCTGGAGAACACTGAAGCTTTCTTT. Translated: CASSSTALENTEAFF.

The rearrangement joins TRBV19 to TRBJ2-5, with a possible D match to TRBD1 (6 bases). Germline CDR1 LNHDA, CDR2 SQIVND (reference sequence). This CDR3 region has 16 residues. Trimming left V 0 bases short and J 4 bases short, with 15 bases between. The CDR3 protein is CASSIDHRAPSETQYF. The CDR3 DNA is TGTGCCAGTAGTATAGATCACAGGGCCCCCTCAGAGACCCAGTACTTC.

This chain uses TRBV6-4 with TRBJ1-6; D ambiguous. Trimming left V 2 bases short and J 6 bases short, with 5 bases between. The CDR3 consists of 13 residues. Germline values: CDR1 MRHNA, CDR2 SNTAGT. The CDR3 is CASSDERNSPLHF. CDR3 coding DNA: TGTGCCAGCAGTGACGAGCGTAATTCACCCCTCCACTTT.

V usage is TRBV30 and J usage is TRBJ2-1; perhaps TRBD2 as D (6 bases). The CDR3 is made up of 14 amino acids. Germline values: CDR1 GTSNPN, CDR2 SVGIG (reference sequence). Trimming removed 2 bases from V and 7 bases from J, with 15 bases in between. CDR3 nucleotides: TGTGCCTGGAGTAGGGACTTTACTAAGAATGAGCAGTTCTTC. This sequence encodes CAWSRDFTKNEQFF.

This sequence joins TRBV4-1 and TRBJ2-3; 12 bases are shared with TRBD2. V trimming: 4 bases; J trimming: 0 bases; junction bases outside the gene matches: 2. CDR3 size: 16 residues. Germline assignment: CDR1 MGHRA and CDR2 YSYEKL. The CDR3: CASSRGLAGSTDTQYF. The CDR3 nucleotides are TGCGCCAGCAGCCGAGGACTAGCGGGAAGCACAGATACGCAGTATTTT.

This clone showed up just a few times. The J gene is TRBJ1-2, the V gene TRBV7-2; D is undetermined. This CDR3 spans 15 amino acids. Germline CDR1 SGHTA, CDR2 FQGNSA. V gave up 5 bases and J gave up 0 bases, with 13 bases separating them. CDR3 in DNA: TGTGCCAGCAGCCTACTTAGCTCCTCTAACTATGGCTACACCTTC. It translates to CASSLLSSSNYGYTF. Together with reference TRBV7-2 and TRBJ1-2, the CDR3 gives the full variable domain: GAGVSQSPSNKVTEKGKDVELRCDPISGHTALYWYRQSLGQGLEFLIYFQGNSAPDKSGLPSDRFSAERTGGSVSTLTIQRTQQEDSAVYLCASSLLSSSNYGYTFGSGTRLTVV.

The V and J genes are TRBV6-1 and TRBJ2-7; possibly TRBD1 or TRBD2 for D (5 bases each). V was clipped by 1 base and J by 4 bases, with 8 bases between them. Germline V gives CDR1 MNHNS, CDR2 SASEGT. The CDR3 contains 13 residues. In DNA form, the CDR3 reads TGTGCCAGCAGTGAAGGGGACGGGTACGAGCAGTACTTC. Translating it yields CASSEGDGYEQYF.

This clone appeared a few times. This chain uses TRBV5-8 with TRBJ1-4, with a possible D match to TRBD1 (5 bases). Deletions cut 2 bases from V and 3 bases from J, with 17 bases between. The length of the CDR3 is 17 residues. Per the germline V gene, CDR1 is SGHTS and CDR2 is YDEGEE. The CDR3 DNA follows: TGTGCCAGCAGCTTTGACAGAGGGTTTTCATCTAATGAAAAACTGTTTTTT. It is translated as CASSFDRGFSSNEKLFF.

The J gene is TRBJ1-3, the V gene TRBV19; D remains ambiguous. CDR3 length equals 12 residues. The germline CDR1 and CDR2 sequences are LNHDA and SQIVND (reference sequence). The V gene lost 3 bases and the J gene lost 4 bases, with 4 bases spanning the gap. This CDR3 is CASSIAGNTIYF. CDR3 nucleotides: TGTGCCAGTAGTATCGCGGGAAACACCATATATTTT. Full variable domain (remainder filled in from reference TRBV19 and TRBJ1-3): DGGITQSPKYLFRKEGQNVTLSCEQNLNHDAMYWYRQDPGQGLRLIYYSQIVNDFQKGDIAEGYSVSREKKESFPLTVTSAQKNPTAFYLCASSIAGNTIYFGEGSWLTVV.